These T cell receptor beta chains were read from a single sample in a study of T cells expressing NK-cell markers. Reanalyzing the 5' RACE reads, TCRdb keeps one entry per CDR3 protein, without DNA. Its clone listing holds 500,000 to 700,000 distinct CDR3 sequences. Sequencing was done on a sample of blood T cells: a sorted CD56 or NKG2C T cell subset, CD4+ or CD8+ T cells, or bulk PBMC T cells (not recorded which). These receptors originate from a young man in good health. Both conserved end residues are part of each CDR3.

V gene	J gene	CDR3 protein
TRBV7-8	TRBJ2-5	CASLWGGGQTQYF
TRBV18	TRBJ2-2	CASSRDRRTNTGELFF
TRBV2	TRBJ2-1	CASSVLTYNEQFF
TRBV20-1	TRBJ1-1	CSARGGMNTEAFF
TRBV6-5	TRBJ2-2	CASSYSGQGPPELFF
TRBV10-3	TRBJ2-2	CAMQAALNTGELFF
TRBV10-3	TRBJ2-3	CAISESSIDTQYF
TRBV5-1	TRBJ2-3	CASSLQSHLSTDTQYF
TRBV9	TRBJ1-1	CASSETFRVDTEAFF
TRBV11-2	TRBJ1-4	CASSPETGGGREKLFF
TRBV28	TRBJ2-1	CARKESGDKYNEQFF
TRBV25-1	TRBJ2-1	CASSPGTSGTGWFF
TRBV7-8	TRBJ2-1	CASSFLAGDQHEQFF
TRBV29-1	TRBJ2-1	CSGELAIVYNEQFF
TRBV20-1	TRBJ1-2	CSARDLTGGGYTF
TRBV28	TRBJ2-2	CASSPRRGGTSNTGELFF
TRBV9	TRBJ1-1	CASSVDLQGAMNTEAFF
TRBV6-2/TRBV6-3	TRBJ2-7	CASSSWDRGYEQYF
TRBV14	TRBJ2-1	CASSQVRGMLFF
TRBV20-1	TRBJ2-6	CSVLESSGANVLTF
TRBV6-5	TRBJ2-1	CASRLGPQVDEQFF
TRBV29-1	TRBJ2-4	CSVGPLAKNIQYF
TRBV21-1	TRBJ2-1	CASSKDRGSIPDNEQFF
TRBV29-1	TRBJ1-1	CSSHRGHQNTEAFF
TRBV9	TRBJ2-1	CASSPGPIGGRADNEQFF
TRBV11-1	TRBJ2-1	CASSLRPGLAGAPGNEQFF
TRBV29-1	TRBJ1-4	CSARGLTNEKLFF
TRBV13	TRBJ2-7	CASSLWAGAVDEQYF
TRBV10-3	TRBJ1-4	CAISEQGSSDEKLFF
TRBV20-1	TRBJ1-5	CSASGPTTDSNQPQHF
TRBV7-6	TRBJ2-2	CASSLVGPGADTGELFF
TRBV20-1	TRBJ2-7	CSARPKPAYEQYF
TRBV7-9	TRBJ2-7	CASSFTRGSNEQYF
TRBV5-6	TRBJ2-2	CASSPPAVVNTGELFF
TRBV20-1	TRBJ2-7	CSARDSPILAYEQYF
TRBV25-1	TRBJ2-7	CASSGQGLSYEQYF
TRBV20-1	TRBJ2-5	CSARGGLQETQYF
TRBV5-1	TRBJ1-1	CASSLRVGAVNTEAFF
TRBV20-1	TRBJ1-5	CSARDQFEGAQHQPQHF
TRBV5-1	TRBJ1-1	CASSSEETVMNTEAFF
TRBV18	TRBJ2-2	CASSPLAGVTGELFF
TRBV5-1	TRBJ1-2	CASSLASQAYGYTF
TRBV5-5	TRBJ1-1	CASSLAVMNTEAFF
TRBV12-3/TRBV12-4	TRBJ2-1	CASSLVGQGHEQFF
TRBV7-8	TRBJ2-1	CASSLLVGYNEQFF
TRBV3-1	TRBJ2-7	CASSLGLAGGEQYF
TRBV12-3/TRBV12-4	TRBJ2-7	CASSLMGEQYF
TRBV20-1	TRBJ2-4	CSATPGGTALGIQYF
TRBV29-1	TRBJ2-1	CSVFIAGVQFF
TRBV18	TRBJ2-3	CASSAQGPGTDTQYF